These T cell receptor beta chains were read from a single sample in a study of CD8 T cells in Susac syndrome. TCRdb redid the calling of the immunoSEQ multiplex PCR reads with MiXCR, one entry per CDR3 protein. The profile shows 150,000 to 200,000 distinct CDR3 sequences, 90% to 95% of them singletons. Sequencing was done on a sample of CD4+ T cells from PBMCs. The receptors shown here come from a human donor in good health. Both conserved end residues are part of each CDR3. A D gene is named only where the DNA matches it firmly. The size entry is marked missing in some rows and otherwise reads once, few, many or a size class.

CDR3 protein | CDR3 DNA | J gene | clone size | D gene | V gene
CASSLTQGARDGYTF | TGTGCCAGCTCCTTGACCCAGGGGGCGCGAGATGGCTACACCTTC | TRBJ1-2 | - | TRBD1 | TRBV18
CACVRDSYNSPLHF | TGTGCCTGCGTGAGGGACAGCTATAATTCACCCCTCCACTTT | TRBJ1-6 | - | TRBD1 | TRBV30
CASSHLIHREGTEAFF | TGCGCCAGCAGTCATCTTATTCACAGGGAAGGAACTGAAGCTTTCTTT | TRBJ1-1 | - | - | TRBV23-1
CASSPQGLDNEQFF | TGTGCCAGCAGTCCCCAGGGATTAGACAATGAGCAGTTCTTC | TRBJ2-1 | - | - | TRBV2
CASSYRSRRGTDTQYF | TGTGCCAGCAGTTACCGGAGTCGGCGGGGTACAGATACGCAGTATTTT | TRBJ2-3 | - | - | TRBV6-2/TRBV6-3
CSVGGIFTGELFF | TGCAGCGTTGGGGGAATCTTCACCGGGGAGCTGTTTTTT | TRBJ2-2 | once | - | TRBV29-1
CSVRGLLSYEQYF | TGCAGCGTGAGGGGGCTACTCTCCTACGAGCAGTACTTC | TRBJ2-7 | - | TRBD1 | TRBV29-1
CATAPGTGDSPLHF | TGTGCCACCGCACCGGGGACAGGGGATTCACCCCTCCACTTT | TRBJ1-6 | - | TRBD1 | TRBV7-9
CASSSGGSGANVLTF | TGTGCCAGTAGTTCCGGGGGCTCTGGGGCCAACGTCCTGACTTTC | TRBJ2-6 | - | - | TRBV19
CAWRKAGSTDTQYF | TGTGCCTGGAGGAAAGCGGGGAGCACAGATACGCAGTATTTT | TRBJ2-3 | - | TRBD2 | TRBV30
CATKEAGGANTEAFF | TGTGCCACCAAGGAGGCGGGGGGAGCGAACACTGAAGCTTTCTTT | TRBJ1-1 | once | - | TRBV19
CASSPGEQETQYF | TGTGCCAGCTCACCTGGAGAGCAAGAGACCCAGTACTTC | TRBJ2-5 | few | - | TRBV18
CASSATSSYEQYF | TGTGCCAGCAGTGCGACGTCGAGCTACGAGCAGTACTTC | TRBJ2-7 | - | - | TRBV2
CASSLTPLETQYF | TGTGCCAGCAGCTTAACTCCCCTAGAGACCCAGTACTTC | TRBJ2-5 | - | - | TRBV7-3
CSARDGWNSPLHF | TGCAGTGCTAGAGATGGGTGGAATTCACCCCTCCACTTT | TRBJ1-6 | - | - | TRBV20-1
CASSLSTPNEQFF | TGTGCCAGCAGCTTAAGCACCCCCAATGAGCAGTTCTTC | TRBJ2-1 | - | - | TRBV11-2
CASRRNRATVYNEQFF | TGTGCCAGCAGAAGAAACAGGGCAACGGTCTACAATGAGCAGTTCTTC | TRBJ2-1 | - | - | TRBV2
CASGTSGSGANVLTF | TGTGCCAGCGGGACTAGCGGCTCTGGGGCCAACGTCCTGACTTTC | TRBJ2-6 | - | - | TRBV21-1
CSVEASGGQLYNEQFF | TGCAGCGTTGAAGCTAGCGGGGGCCAACTCTACAATGAGCAGTTCTTC | TRBJ2-1 | - | TRBD2 | TRBV29-1
CASSRSGPLNEKLFF | TGTGCCAGCAGCCGATCGGGACCGCTTAATGAAAAACTGTTTTTT | TRBJ1-4 | once | - | TRBV3-1
CATSDLPGELFF | TGTGCCACCAGTGATTTGCCCGGGGAGCTGTTTTTT | TRBJ2-2 | - | - | TRBV24-1
CASREGRGDPGANVLTF | TGTGCCAGCAGAGAGGGCAGGGGGGACCCTGGGGCCAACGTCCTGACTTTC | TRBJ2-6 | - | - | TRBV13
CASRRGEGPYEQYF | TGTGCCAGCAGGCGGGGAGAGGGGCCCTACGAGCAGTACTTC | TRBJ2-7 | - | - | TRBV9
CASSLTSGGTYEQYF | TGTGCCAGCAGCCTGACTAGCGGGGGAACCTACGAGCAGTACTTC | TRBJ2-7 | - | TRBD2 | TRBV3-1
CASSGRDSSYEQYF | TGTGCCAGCAGCGGACGGGACAGCTCCTACGAGCAGTACTTC | TRBJ2-7 | - | TRBD1 | TRBV7-9
CASSPTFGQSYEQYF | TGTGCCAGCAGTCCCACTTTTGGTCAGTCCTACGAGCAGTACTTC | TRBJ2-7 | - | - | TRBV7-9
CAIRFSDGGLYEQYF | TGTGCCATCAGGTTCTCGGACGGTGGCCTCTACGAGCAGTACTTC | TRBJ2-7 | - | - | TRBV10-3
CASSMGLQQYF | TGTGCCAGCAGCATGGGACTCCAGCAGTACTTC | TRBJ2-7 | once | - | TRBV7-9
CSARMAGATEAFF | TGCAGTGCTAGAATGGCAGGTGCCACTGAAGCTTTCTTT | TRBJ1-1 | - | - | TRBV20-1
CAWSGKGGQPQHF | TGTGCCTGGAGTGGGAAGGGTGGTCAGCCCCAGCATTTT | TRBJ1-5 | - | - | TRBV30
CASSQVGVRTEAFF | TGTGCCAGCAGCCAAGTAGGGGTGAGAACTGAAGCTTTCTTT | TRBJ1-1 | - | - | TRBV4-2
CSARDRGKYNEQFF | TGCAGTGCACGGGACAGGGGAAAGTACAATGAGCAGTTCTTC | TRBJ2-1 | - | TRBD1 | TRBV20-1
CSARPGATGYEQYF | TGCAGTGCTAGACCGGGCGCTACGGGGTACGAGCAGTACTTC | TRBJ2-7 | - | - | TRBV20-1
CSARTLGLAAEQYF | TGCAGTGCTAGAACCCTGGGACTCGCAGCCGAGCAGTACTTC | TRBJ2-7 | once | - | TRBV20-1
CASSVTSPDTQYF | TGTGCCAGCAGCGTAACTAGCCCAGATACGCAGTATTTT | TRBJ2-3 | - | - | TRBV7-2
CASSPSRGGRAFF | TGCGCCAGCAGTCCCTCTCGGGGGGGCCGGGCTTTCTTT | TRBJ1-1 | - | - | TRBV23-1
CASRIAGGPVNEQFF | TGTGCCAGCAGAATAGCGGGGGGGCCGGTCAATGAGCAGTTCTTC | TRBJ2-1 | - | TRBD2 | TRBV28
CASSSRQGRGEAFF | TGTGCCAGCAGCTCGCGACAGGGAAGGGGTGAAGCTTTCTTT | TRBJ1-1 | - | TRBD1 | TRBV7-3
CSARNSGGAGDTQYF | TGCAGTGCTAGAAATAGCGGGGGGGCCGGAGATACGCAGTATTTT | TRBJ2-3 | - | TRBD2 | TRBV20-1
CASSLPLVQVQYF | TGTGCCAGCAGTCTGCCTCTTGTTCAGGTGCAGTACTTC | TRBJ2-7 | once | - | TRBV12-3/TRBV12-4
CASSSSGLLMGTDTQYF | TGTGCCAGCAGCTCCTCGGGCCTTCTAATGGGCACAGATACGCAGTATTTT | TRBJ2-3 | - | - | TRBV7-8
CASSQMWVYEQYF | TGTGCCAGCAGCCAGATGTGGGTCTACGAGCAGTACTTC | TRBJ2-7 | - | - | TRBV3-1
CASSLSPGRSYNEQFF | TGTGCCAGCAGCTTATCGCCTGGGCGCTCCTACAATGAGCAGTTCTTC | TRBJ2-1 | - | - | TRBV7-8
CASSQTGEGETQYF | TGTGCCAGCTCCCAGACAGGGGAGGGAGAGACCCAGTACTTC | TRBJ2-5 | - | - | TRBV18
CASKIGILSYEQYF | TGTGCCAGCAAAATAGGAATACTCTCCTACGAGCAGTACTTC | TRBJ2-7 | - | - | TRBV6-1
CSAIGTVYGYTF | TGCAGTGCTATAGGGACAGTCTATGGCTACACCTTC | TRBJ1-2 | - | TRBD1 | TRBV20-1
CSDPGRNSGANVLTF | TGCAGCGATCCGGGACGGAACTCTGGGGCCAACGTCCTGACTTTC | TRBJ2-6 | - | - | TRBV29-1
CASSFGGNTDTQYF | TGTGCCAGCAGTTTCGGGGGTAACACAGATACGCAGTATTTT | TRBJ2-3 | - | - | TRBV12-3/TRBV12-4
CASSQVHPYGKLFF | TGTGCCAGCAGCCAAGTGCACCCGTACGGAAAACTGTTTTTT | TRBJ1-4 | - | - | TRBV14
CSARTPEDSSNEQFF | TGCAGTGCTAGGACGCCAGAGGACAGCTCCAATGAGCAGTTCTTC | TRBJ2-1 | - | - | TRBV20-1